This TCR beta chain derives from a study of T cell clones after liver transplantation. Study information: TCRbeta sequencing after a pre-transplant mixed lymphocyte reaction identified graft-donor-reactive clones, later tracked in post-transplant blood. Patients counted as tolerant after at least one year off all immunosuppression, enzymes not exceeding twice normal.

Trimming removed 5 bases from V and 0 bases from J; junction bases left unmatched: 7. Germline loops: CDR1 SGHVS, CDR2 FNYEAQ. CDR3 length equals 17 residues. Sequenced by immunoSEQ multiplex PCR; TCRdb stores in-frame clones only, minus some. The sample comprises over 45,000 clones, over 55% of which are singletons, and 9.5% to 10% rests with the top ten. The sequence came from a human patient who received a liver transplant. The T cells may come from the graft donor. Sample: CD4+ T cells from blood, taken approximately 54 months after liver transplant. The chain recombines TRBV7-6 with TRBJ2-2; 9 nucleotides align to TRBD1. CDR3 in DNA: TGTGCCAGCAGCCCGAAACAGGGGGCCGCGAACACCGGGGAGCTGTTTTTT. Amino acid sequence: CASSPKQGAANTGELFF.